The entry below describes one T cell receptor beta chain. The length of the CDR3 is 15 residues. Germline loops: CDR1 SGHRS, CDR2 YFSETQ. With 0 bases clipped from V and 7 bases from J, the junction kept 5 bases outside the gene matches. The sample belongs to a study of blood T cell repertoires in COVID-19. Overall study: Sites in the United States, Italy and Spain provided acute and convalescent COVID-19 samples. Sample material is recorded as cDNA or gDNA derived from T cells, B-cell-depleted T cells, or PBMCs.

The table came from immunoSEQ multiplex PCR; TCRdb's copy has only in-frame clones and leaves some out. The sample contains 100,000 to 150,000 clones, under 90% of which appear only once. This TCR derives from a woman aged 70-85 years with acute or convalescent COVID-19. Sequenced input: peripheral blood. The chain links TRBV5-1 to TRBJ1-4; TRBD1 aligns across 8 bases. CDR3 protein: CASSLARGLREKLFF. CDR3 DNA: TGCGCCAGCAGCTTGGCCAGGGGGCTTCGTGAAAAACTGTTTTTT.